This T cell receptor beta chain was captured in a study of OX40 agonist ivuxolimab in advanced cancers. TCRdb keeps only in-frame clones here, not all; method: immunoSEQ multiplex PCR. The table includes some 47,000 clones, 79% detected once. This CDR3 is 15 amino acids long. Trimming removed 1 base from V and 5 bases from J, with 12 bases in between. Germline V CDR1 and CDR2: KGHSH, LQKENI. Sequencing was performed on CD4+ or CD8+ T cells sorted from blood, taken in a trial of the OX40 agonist ivuxolimab. The chain combines TRBV18 with TRBJ2-1; weak D call: TRBD2 (6 bases). The sequence came from an adult with an advanced solid tumor such as melanoma, head and neck, liver or kidney cancer. DNA of the CDR3: TGTGCCAGCTCACCACTGCGGGGAGATAACAATGAGCAGTTCTTC. Its translation: CASSPLRGDNNEQFF.